These 5 T cell receptor beta chains came from one sample sequenced in a study of a mutant IDH1 vaccine in newly diagnosed glioma. The method was immunoSEQ multiplex PCR; TCRdb's version includes in-frame clones alone and lacks a portion of them. The table shows about 67,000 clones, with 65% to 85% occurring only once. Time point noted: baseline, week 1 (first vaccination visit). As for treatment: pre-vaccination baseline after standard-of-care therapy. Source: peripheral blood mononuclear cells (PBMCs), taken from a glioma patient treated with radiotherapy, temozolomide or both. Receptors originate from a woman aged 18-29 years with glioma. Some clones in this sample may be carry-over from other donors' samples.

J is TRBJ2-1 and V is TRBV19; the D gene is possibly TRBD2 (5 bases). Trimming shortened V by 4 bases and J by 3 bases, and 16 bases separated the two germline ends. The CDR3 length is 16 residues. Germline values: CDR1 LNHDA, CDR2 SQIVND (reference sequence). The CDR3 region has the DNA TGTGCCAGTAGTACTGACGAGGGTATCCGCTACAATGAGCAGTTCTTC. Translated, it gives CASSTDEGIRYNEQFF.

This sequence joins TRBV2 and TRBJ1-1; D not resolved. The CDR3 length is 12 residues. V lost 2 bases and J lost 11, with 12 bases in between. Germline values: CDR1 SNHLY, CDR2 FYNNEI. The chain's CDR3 is CASSETSAVAFF. The DNA for the CDR3 is TGTGCCAGCAGTGAAACTTCCGCGGTGGCTTTCTTT.

This rearrangement joins TRBV4-2 to TRBJ2-2, with 12 bases aligning to TRBD2. The length of the CDR3 is 17 residues. Germline V gives CDR1 LGHNA, CDR2 YNFKEQ. V gave up 4 bases and J gave up 3 bases; unmatched junction bases: 6. The chain's CDR3 is CASSPLLAGGDTGELFF. The CDR3 nucleotides are TGTGCCAGCAGCCCACTACTAGCGGGAGGCGACACCGGGGAGCTGTTTTTT.

This chain connects TRBV11-3 to TRBJ2-2, with D unresolved. With 0 bases removed from V and 5 bases from J, the gap between germline ends came to 7 bases. The germline gives CDR1 SGHNT, CDR2 YENEEA. CDR3 length: 14 residues. The CDR3 nucleotides are TGTGCCAGCAGCTTAGAAGCCTCTACCGGGGAGCTGTTTTTT. It encodes CASSLEASTGELFF.

The chain has TRBV19 and TRBJ1-1, with unresolved D. The CDR3 loop spans 17 amino acids. Germline CDR1 and CDR2: LNHDA and SQIVND (reference sequence). V was pared by 3 bases and J by 3 bases, with 20 bases between. CDR3 DNA: TGTGCCAGTAGTATCCGAAAAGGGCGGATTGGGGACACTGAAGCTTTCTTT. Translation: CASSIRKGRIGDTEAFF.